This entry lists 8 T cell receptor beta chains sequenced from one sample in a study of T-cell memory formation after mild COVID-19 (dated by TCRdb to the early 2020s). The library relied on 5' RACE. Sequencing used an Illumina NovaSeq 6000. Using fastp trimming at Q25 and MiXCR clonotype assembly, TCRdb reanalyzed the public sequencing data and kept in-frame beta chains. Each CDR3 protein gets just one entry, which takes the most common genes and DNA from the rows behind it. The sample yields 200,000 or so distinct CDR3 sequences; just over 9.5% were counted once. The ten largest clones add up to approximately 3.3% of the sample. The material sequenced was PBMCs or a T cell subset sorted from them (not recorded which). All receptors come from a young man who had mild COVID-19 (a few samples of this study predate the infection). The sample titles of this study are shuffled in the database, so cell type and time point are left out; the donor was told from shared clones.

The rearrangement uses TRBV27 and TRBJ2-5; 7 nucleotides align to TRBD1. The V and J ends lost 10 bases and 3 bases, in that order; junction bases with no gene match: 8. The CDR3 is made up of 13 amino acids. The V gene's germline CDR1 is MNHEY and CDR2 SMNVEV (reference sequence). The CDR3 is CATRDRTKETQYF. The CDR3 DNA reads TGTGCCACCAGGGACAGAACTAAAGAGACCCAGTACTTC.

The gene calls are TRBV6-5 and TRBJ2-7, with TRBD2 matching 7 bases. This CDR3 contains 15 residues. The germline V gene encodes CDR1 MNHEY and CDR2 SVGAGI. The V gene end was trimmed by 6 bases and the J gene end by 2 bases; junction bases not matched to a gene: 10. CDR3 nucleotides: TGTGCCAGCAGCCACAAAGCGGGGAGGCCCTACGAGCAGTACTTC. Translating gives CASSHKAGRPYEQYF.

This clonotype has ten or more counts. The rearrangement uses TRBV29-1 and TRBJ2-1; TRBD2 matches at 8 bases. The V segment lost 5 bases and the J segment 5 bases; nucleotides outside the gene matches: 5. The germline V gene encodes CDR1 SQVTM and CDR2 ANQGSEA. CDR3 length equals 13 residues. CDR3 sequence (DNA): TGCAGCGTTTCGGGGGGGCTAAACAATGAGCAGTTCTTC. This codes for CSVSGGLNNEQFF.

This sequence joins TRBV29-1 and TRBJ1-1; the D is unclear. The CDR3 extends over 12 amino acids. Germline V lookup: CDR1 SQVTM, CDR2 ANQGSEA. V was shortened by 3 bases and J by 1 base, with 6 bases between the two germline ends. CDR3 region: CSVEWSNTEAFF. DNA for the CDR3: TGCAGCGTTGAGTGGTCGAACACTGAAGCTTTCTTT. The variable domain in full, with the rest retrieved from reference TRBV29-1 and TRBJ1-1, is SAVISQKPSRDICQRGTSLTIQCQVDSQVTMMFWYRQQPGQSLTLIATANQGSEATYESGFVIDKFPISRPNLTFSTLTVSNMSPEDSSIYLCSVEWSNTEAFFGQGTRLTVV.

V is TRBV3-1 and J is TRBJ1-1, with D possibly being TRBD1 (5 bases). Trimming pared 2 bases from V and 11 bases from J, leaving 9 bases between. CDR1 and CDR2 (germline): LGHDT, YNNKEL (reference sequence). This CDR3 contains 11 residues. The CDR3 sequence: CASSQQGGAFF. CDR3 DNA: TGTGCCAGCAGCCAACAGGGAGGGGCTTTCTTT.

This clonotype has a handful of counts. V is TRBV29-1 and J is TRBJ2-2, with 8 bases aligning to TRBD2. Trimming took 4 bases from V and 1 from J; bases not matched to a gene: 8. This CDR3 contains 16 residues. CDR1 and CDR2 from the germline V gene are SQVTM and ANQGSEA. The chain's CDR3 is CSVGHGRGENTGELFF. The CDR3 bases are TGCAGCGTTGGTCACGGGCGGGGGGAGAACACCGGGGAGCTGTTTTTT.

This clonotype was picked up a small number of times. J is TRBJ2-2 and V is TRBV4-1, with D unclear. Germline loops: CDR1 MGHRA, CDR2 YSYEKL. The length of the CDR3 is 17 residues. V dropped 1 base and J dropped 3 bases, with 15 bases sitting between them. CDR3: CASSQANFGFYTGELFF. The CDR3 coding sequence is TGCGCCAGCAGCCAAGCCAACTTCGGGTTCTACACCGGGGAGCTGTTTTTT.

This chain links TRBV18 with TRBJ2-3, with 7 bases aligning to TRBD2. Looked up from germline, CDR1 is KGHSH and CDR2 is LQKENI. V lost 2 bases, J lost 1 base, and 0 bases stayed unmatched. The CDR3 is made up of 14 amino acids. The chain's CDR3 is CASSPAGGTDTQYF. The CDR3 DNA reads TGTGCCAGCTCACCAGCGGGGGGCACAGATACGCAGTATTTT.